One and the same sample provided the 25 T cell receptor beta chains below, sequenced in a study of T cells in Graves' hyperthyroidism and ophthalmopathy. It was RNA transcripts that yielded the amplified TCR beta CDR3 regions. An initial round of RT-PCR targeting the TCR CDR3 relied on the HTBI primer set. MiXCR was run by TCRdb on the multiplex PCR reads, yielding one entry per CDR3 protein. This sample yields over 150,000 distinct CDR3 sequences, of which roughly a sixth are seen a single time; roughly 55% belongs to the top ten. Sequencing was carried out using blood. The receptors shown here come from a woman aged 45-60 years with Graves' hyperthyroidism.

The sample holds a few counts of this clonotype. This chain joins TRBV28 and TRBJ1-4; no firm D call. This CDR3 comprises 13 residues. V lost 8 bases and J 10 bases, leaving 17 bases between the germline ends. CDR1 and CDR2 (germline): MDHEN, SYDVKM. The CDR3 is CASSSGAPGKLFF. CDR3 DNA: TGTGCCAGCTCCTCGGGCGCCCCAGGAAAACTGTTTTTT.

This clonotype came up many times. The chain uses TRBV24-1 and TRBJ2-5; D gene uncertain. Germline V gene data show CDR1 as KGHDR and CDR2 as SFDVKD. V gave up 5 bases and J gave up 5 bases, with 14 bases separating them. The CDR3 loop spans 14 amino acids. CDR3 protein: CATSAPLGQETQYF. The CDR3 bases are TGTGCCACCAGTGCCCCCCTAGGCCAGGAGACCCAGTACTTC.

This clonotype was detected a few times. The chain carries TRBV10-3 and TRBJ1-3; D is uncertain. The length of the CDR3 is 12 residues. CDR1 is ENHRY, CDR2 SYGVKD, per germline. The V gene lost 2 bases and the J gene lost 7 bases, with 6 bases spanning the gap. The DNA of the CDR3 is TGTGCCATCAGTGAGAATGATAACACCATATATTTT. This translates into CAISENDNTIYF.

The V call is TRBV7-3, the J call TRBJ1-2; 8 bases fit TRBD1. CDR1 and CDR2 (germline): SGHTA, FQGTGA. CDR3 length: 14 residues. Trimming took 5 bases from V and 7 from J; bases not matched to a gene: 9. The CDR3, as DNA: TGTGCCAGCAGCCCAGACAGGGGAGTTCCTGGCTACACCTTC. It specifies CASSPDRGVPGYTF.

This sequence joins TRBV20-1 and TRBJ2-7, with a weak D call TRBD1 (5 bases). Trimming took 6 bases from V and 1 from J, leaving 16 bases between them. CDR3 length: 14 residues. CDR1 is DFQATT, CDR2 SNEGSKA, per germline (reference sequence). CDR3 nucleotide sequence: TGCAGTGCGCCTTGGCATGGGGCTTCCTACGAGCAGTACTTC. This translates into CSAPWHGASYEQYF.

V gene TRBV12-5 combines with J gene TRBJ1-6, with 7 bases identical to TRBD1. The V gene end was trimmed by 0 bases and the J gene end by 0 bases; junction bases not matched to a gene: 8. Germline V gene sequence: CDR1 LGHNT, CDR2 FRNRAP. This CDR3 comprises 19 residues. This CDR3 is CASGLVVGQISSYNSPLHF. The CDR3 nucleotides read TGTGCTAGTGGTTTGGTAGTGGGACAGATTTCCTCCTATAATTCACCCCTCCACTTT.

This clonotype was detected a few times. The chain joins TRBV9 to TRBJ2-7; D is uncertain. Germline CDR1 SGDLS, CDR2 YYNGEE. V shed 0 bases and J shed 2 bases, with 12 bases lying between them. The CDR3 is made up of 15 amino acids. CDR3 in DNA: TGTGCCAGCAGCGTAGACGAGGCCGGCACCTACGAGCAGTACTTC. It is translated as CASSVDEAGTYEQYF.

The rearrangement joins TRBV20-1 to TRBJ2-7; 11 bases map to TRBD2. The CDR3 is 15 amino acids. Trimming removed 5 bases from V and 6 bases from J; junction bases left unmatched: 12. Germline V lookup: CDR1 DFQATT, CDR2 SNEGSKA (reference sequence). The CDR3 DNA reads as TGCAGTGCTGAAAGGGGTAGCGGGAGGGCCATCGAGCAGTACTTC. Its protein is CSAERGSGRAIEQYF.

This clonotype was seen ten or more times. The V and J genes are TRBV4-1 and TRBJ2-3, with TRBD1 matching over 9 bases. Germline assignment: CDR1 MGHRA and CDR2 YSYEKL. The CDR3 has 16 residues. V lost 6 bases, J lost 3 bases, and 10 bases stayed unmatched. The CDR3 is CASRRVGTGMTDTQYF. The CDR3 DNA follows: TGCGCCAGCAGACGCGTCGGGACAGGGATGACAGATACGCAGTATTTT.

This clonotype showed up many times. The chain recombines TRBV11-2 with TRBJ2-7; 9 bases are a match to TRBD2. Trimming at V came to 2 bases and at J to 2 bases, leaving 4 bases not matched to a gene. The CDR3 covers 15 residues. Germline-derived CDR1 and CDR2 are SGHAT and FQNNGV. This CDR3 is CASSLRAGGPYEQYF. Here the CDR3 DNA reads TGTGCCAGCAGCTTAAGGGCGGGAGGGCCCTACGAGCAGTACTTC.

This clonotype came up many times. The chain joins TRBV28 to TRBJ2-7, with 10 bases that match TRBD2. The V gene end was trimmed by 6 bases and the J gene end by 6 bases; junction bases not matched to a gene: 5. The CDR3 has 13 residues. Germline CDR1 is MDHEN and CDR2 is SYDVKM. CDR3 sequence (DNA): TGTGCCAGCAGCCCTAGCGGGAGTGGCGAGCAGTACTTC. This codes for CASSPSGSGEQYF.

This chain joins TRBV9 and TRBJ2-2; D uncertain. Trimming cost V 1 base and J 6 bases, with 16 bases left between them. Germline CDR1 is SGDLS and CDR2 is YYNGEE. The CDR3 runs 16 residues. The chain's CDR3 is CASSVRRSSRPGELFF. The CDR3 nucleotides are TGTGCCAGCAGCGTACGGCGTTCATCGAGACCCGGGGAGCTGTTTTTT.

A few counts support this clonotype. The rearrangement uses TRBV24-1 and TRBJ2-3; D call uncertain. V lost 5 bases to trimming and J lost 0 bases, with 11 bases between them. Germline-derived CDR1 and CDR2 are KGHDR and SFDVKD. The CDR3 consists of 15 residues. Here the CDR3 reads CATSGTRTSTDTQYF. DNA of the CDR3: TGTGCCACCAGTGGTACCAGAACCAGCACAGATACGCAGTATTTT.

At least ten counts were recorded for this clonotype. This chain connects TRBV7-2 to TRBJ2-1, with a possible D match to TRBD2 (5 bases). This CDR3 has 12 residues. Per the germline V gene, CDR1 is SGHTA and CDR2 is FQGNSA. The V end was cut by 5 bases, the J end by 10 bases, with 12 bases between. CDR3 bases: TGTGCCAGCAGCCCATCACTAGTCGAGCAGTTCTTC. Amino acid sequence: CASSPSLVEQFF.

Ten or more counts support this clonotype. This chain's CDR3 is CSARDSGMGPYNEQFF. The DNA for the CDR3 is TGCAGTGCTAGAGACAGCGGGATGGGTCCCTACAATGAGCAGTTCTTC. The genes are TRBV20-1 and TRBJ2-1, with 7 bases fitting TRBD2. This CDR3 is built from 16 residues. Germline V gives CDR1 DFQATT, CDR2 SNEGSKA (reference sequence). V lost 0 bases and J lost 2; bases outside the gene matches: 7.

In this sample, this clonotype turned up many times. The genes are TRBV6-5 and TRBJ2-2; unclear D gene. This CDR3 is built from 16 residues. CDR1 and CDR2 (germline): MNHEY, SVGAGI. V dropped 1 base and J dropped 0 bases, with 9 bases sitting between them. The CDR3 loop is CASSYFMTPNTGELFF. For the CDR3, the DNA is TGTGCCAGCAGTTACTTCATGACTCCGAACACCGGGGAGCTGTTTTTT.

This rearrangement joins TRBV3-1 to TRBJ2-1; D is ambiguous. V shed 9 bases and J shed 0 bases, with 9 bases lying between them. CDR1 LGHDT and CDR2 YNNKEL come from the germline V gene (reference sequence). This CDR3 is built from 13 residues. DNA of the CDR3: TGTGCCAGAAACTATCACTCCTACAATGAGCAGTTCTTC. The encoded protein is CARNYHSYNEQFF.

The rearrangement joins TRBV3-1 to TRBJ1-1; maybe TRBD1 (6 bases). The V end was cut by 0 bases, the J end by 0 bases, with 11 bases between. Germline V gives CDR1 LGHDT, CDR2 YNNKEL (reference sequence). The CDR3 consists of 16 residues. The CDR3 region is CASSQDPSGVNTEAFF. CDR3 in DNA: TGTGCCAGCAGCCAAGACCCATCAGGGGTGAACACTGAAGCTTTCTTT. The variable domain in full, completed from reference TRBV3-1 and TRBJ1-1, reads DTAVSQTPKYLVTQMGNDKSIKCEQNLGHDTMYWYKQDSKKFLKIMFSYNNKELIINETVPNRFSPKSPDKAHLNLHINSLELGDSAVYFCASSQDPSGVNTEAFFGQGTRLTVV.

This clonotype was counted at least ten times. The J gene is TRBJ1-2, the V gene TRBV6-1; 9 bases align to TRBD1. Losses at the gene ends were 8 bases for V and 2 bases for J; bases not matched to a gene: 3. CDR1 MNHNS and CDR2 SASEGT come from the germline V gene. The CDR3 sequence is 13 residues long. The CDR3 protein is CASGTGSNYGYTF. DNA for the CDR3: TGTGCCAGCGGGACAGGGTCGAACTATGGCTACACCTTC.

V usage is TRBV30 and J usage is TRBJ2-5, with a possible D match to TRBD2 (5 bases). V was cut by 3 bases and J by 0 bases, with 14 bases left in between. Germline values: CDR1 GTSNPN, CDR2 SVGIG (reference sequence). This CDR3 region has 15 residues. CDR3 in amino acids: CAWRPIGLNQETQYF. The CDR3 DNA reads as TGTGCCTGGAGACCGATTGGACTGAACCAAGAGACCCAGTACTTC.

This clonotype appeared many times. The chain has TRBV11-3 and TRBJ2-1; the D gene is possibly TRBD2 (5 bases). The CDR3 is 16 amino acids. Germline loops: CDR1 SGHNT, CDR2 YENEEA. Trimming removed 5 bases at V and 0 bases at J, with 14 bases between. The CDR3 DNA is TGTGCCAGCAGCACGACTAACCCCAGCTCCTACAATGAGCAGTTCTTC. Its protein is CASSTTNPSSYNEQFF. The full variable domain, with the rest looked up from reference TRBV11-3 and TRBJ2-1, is EAGVVQSPRYKIIEKKQPVAFWCNPISGHNTLYWYLQNLGQGPELLIRYENEEAVDDSQLPKDRFSAERLKGVDSTLKIQPAELGDSAVYLCASSTTNPSSYNEQFFGPGTRLTVL.

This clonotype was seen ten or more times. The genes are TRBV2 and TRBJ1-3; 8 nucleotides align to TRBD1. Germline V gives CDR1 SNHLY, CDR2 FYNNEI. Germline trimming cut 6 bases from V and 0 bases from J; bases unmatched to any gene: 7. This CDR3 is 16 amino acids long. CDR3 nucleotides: TGTGCCAGCAGGCAGACAGGGGCTAGCTCTGGAAACACCATATATTTT. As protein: CASRQTGASSGNTIYF.

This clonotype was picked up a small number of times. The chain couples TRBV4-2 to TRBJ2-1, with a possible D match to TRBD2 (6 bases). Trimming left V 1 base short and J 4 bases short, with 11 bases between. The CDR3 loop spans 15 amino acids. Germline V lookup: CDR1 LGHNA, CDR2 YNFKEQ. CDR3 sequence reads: CASSQVASDYNEQFF. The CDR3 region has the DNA TGTGCCAGCAGCCAAGTGGCTAGCGATTACAATGAGCAGTTCTTC.

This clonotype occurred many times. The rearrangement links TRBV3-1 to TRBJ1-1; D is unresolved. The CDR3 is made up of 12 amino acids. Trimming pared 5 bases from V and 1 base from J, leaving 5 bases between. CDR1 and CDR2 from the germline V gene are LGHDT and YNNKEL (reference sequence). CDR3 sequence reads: CASSARNTEAFF. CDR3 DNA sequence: TGTGCCAGCAGCGCCAGGAACACTGAAGCTTTCTTT.

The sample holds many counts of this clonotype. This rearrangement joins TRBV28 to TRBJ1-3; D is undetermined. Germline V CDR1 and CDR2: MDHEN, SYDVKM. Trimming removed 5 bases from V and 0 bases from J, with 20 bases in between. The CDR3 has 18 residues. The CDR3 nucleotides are TGTGCCAGCAGTCCCACCGCCACTTACTTGACCTCTGGAAACACCATATATTTT. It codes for CASSPTATYLTSGNTIYF.